This T cell receptor (beta chain) was captured by sequencing in a study of chemoradiotherapy in HPV16-positive cancers. Study-level points and caveats: During treatment, candidate HPV-specific clones and E7-related motifs expanded in tumor.

Note on this clone: No antigen is known for it.

This table comes from immunoSEQ multiplex PCR, and its TCRdb copy is limited to in-frame clones, with some not included. The table shows about 4,800 clones, with roughly nine tenths occurring only once. This CDR3 is 16 amino acids long. Per the germline V gene, CDR1 is LGHNA and CDR2 is YNFKEQ. V gave up 0 bases and J gave up 4 bases, with 15 bases separating them. The TCR sequence derives from a human donor with HPV-associated anogenital cancer. The chain couples TRBV4-2 to TRBJ1-2; D ambiguous. Sequenced here: tumor tissue, sampled from a patient who underwent chemoradiotherapy. CDR3 DNA: TGTGCCAGCAGCCAAGATTTAGACTCCACCGTCTATGGCTACACCTTC. Translated, it gives CASSQDLDSTVYGYTF.